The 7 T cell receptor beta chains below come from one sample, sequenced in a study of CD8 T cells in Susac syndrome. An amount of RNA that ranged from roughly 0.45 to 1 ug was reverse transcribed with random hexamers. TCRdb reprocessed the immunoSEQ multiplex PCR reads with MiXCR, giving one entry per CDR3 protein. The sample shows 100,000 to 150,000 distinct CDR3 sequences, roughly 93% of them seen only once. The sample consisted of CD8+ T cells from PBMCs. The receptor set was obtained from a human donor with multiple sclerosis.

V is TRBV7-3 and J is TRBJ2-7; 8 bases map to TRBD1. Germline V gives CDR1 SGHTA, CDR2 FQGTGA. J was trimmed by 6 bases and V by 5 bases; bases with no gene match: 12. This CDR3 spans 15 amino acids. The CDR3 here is CASSPTSDRVAEQYF. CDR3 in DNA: TGTGCCAGCAGCCCTACTTCGGACAGGGTCGCCGAGCAGTACTTC.

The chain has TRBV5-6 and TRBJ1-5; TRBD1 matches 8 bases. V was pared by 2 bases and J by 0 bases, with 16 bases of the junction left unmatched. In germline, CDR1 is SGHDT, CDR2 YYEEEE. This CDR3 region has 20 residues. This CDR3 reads CASSFFGAGQDFYSNQPQHF. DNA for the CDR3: TGTGCCAGCAGCTTTTTTGGCGCGGGACAGGATTTTTATAGCAATCAGCCCCAGCATTTT.

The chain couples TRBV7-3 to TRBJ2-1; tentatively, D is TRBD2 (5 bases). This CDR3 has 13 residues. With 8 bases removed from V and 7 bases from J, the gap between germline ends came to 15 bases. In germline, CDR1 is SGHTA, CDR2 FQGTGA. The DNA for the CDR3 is TGTGCCAGCTCCCGGTACTCGGGGAATGAGCAGTTCTTC. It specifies CASSRYSGNEQFF.

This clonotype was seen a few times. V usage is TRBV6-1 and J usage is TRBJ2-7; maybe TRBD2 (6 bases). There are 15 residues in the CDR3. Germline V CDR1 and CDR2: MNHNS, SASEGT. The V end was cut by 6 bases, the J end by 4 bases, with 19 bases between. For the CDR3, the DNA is TGTGCCAGCAGATCACCCGGGAGTGGGGCGTACGAGCAGTACTTC. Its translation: CASRSPGSGAYEQYF.

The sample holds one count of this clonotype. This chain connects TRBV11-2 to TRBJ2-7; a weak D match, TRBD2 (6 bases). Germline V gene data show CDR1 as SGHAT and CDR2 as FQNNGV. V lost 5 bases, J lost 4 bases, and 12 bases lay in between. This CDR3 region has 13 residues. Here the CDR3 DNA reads TGTGCCAGCAGCGTCGGGACTTTATACGAGCAGTACGTC. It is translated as CASSVGTLYEQYV.

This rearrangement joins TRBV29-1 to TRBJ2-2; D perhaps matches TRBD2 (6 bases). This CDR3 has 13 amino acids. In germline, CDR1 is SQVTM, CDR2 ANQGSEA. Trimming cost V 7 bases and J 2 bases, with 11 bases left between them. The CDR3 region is CSAEGLNTGELFF. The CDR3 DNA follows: TGCAGCGCCGAGGGACTTAACACCGGGGAGCTGTTTTTT.

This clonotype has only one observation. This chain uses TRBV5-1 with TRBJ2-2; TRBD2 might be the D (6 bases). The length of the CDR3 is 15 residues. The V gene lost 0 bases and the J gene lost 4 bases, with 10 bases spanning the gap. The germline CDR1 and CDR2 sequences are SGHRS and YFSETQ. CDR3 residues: CASSLEEGGTGELFF. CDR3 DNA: TGCGCCAGCAGCTTGGAGGAGGGAGGCACCGGGGAGCTGTTTTTT. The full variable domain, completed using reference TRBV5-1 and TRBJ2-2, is KAGVTQTPRYLIKTRGQQVTLSCSPISGHRSVSWYQQTPGQGLQFLFEYFSETQRNKGNFPGRFSGRQFSNSRSEMNVSTLELGDSALYLCASSLEEGGTGELFFGEGSRLTVL.